What follows is one T cell receptor (beta chain) and its context. This sample was included in a study of T cell repertoires in ileal Crohn's disease. The germline V and J ends were trimmed by 6 bases and 9 bases, with 21 bases remaining between them. The CDR3 sequence is 14 residues long. Per the germline V gene, CDR1 is SQVTM and CDR2 is ANQGSEA. Data came from immunoSEQ multiplex PCR; TCRdb stores just in-frame clones and leaves some out. The table lists 2,000 to 2,500 clones, more than 60% of them singletons, with roughly 12% in the top ten. The sequence was obtained from an adult with Crohn's disease. Sequencing was done on a sample of ileal tissue. V gene TRBV29-1 combines with J gene TRBJ2-4; a possible D gene is TRBD1 (6 bases). The CDR3 region has the DNA TGCAGCGTAGCCTCGACAGGAGCTTGGGTCATTCAGTACTTC. Protein sequence: CSVASTGAWVIQYF. The full variable domain, with the rest looked up from reference TRBV29-1 and TRBJ2-4, is SAVISQKPSRDICQRGTSLTIQCQVDSQVTMMFWYRQQPGQSLTLIATANQGSEATYESGFVIDKFPISRPNLTFSTLTVSNMSPEDSSIYLCSVASTGAWVIQYFGAGTRLSVL.